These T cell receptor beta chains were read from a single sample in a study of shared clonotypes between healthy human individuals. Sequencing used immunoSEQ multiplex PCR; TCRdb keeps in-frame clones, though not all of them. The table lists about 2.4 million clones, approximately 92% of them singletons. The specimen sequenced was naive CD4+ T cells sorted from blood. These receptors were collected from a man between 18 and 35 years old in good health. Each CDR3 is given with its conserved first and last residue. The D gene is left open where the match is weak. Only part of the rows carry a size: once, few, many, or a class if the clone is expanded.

TGTGCCAGCAGTTCGACGAAGGGACAGGCAAACACCATATATTTT	CASSSTKGQANTIYF	TRBD1	TRBV28	TRBJ1-3	.
TGTGCCAGCAGTGAAGGAGGGTCCCCCCTCTACGAGCAGTACTTC	CASSEGGSPLYEQYF	.	TRBV6-1	TRBJ2-7	.
TGTGCCAGCAGCCCCGGGACACAGACTAATGAAAAACTGTTTTTT	CASSPGTQTNEKLFF	.	TRBV5-5	TRBJ1-4	.
TGTGCCAGCAGCTTAGGTGTCGGCGCACAAGAACCTTACGAGCAGTACTTC	CASSLGVGAQEPYEQYF	.	TRBV11-3	TRBJ2-7	.
TGTGCCAGCAGTGAATATAGGCTAGCGGGGAATGAGCAGTTCTTC	CASSEYRLAGNEQFF	TRBD2	TRBV25-1	TRBJ2-1	.
TGTGCCATCAGTGAGTCTAGGGACCAGCCCCAGCATTTT	CAISESRDQPQHF	.	TRBV10-3	TRBJ1-5	few
.	CASSWGRGTLKHF	.	TRBV5-6	TRBJ1-5	few
TGTGCCAGAAGCTGCAGGGGGCGCGAAAACATTCAGTACTTC	CARSCRGRENIQYF	TRBD1	TRBV5-3	TRBJ2-4	.
TGCGCCAGCAGCTTGGCTCCTAGCGGGGGGGCAGGTGAGCAAGAGACCCAGTACTTC	CASSLAPSGGAGEQETQYF	TRBD2	TRBV5-1	TRBJ2-5	.
TGTGCCAGCAGCCCACGGGACAGGGGAGATTCACCCCTCCACTTT	CASSPRDRGDSPLHF	TRBD1	TRBV7-2	TRBJ1-6	.
TGTGCCAGCAGCTCCGGGACAGGTAATCAGCCCCAGCATTTT	CASSSGTGNQPQHF	TRBD1	TRBV7-2	TRBJ1-5	.
TGTGCCAGCACCCCCACCGGACAAGCAGTGGAGACCCAGTACTTC	CASTPTGQAVETQYF	.	TRBV6-6	TRBJ2-5	.
TGTGCCTGGAGTGTTCCAGGGGGCACGTTCGGATCAAATTCACCCCTCCACTTT	CAWSVPGGTFGSNSPLHF	TRBD1	TRBV30	TRBJ1-6	once
TGTGCCAGCAGCTGGTACGCCCCCGTCGGTTTGGGAGATGAAAAACTGTTTTTT	CASSWYAPVGLGDEKLFF	.	TRBV5-5	TRBJ1-4	.
TGTGCCAGCAGCTCTATGACTAGCTCTATCTCCTACGAGCAGTACTTC	CASSSMTSSISYEQYF	TRBD2	TRBV7-2	TRBJ2-7	.
TGTGCCAGCGCGGTTTATAGCAATCAGCCCCAGCATTTT	CASAVYSNQPQHF	.	TRBV6-1	TRBJ1-5	.
TGTGCCAGCACACAGGAGAACACTGAAGCTTTCTTT	CASTQENTEAFF	.	TRBV2	TRBJ1-1	.
TGTGCCAGCACGAATACAGGGGCTGGGCAGCCCCAGCATTTT	CASTNTGAGQPQHF	TRBD1	TRBV19	TRBJ1-5	.
TGTGCCAGCAGTGCGGAGCTACGCGAGGCCCAGCATTTT	CASSAELREAQHF	.	TRBV2	TRBJ1-5	.
TGTGCCAGCAGCTTAGTGGTGTGGAGAGACGAACAACAAGAGACCCAGTACTTC	CASSLVVWRDEQQETQYF	.	TRBV7-2	TRBJ2-5	.
TGTGCCAGCAGCTTAGCGCTTGGGGGATCCTATGGCTACACCTTC	CASSLALGGSYGYTF	.	TRBV7-2	TRBJ1-2	.
TGTGCCAGCAGCCGAAGTAGGCCAGTCACCGGGGAGCTGTTTTTT	CASSRSRPVTGELFF	.	TRBV14	TRBJ2-2	.
TGTGCCAGCAGCTTAGGTGGGACAGTAAATCAGCCCCAGCACTTT	CASSLGGTVNQPQHF	TRBD1	TRBV7-9	TRBJ1-5	.
TGCGCCAGCACACGGGGGGAGATTACCACTGAAGCTTTCTTT	CASTRGEITTEAFF	.	TRBV5-1	TRBJ1-1	few
TGTGCCAGCAGTTTATCCCCTCAGGGGGGCCCCTACGAGCAGTACTTC	CASSLSPQGGPYEQYF	.	TRBV27	TRBJ2-7	.
TGTGCCAGCAGTCGTAGGGAAAATCAGCCCCAGCATTTT	CASSRRENQPQHF	.	TRBV6-5	TRBJ1-5	.
TGTGCCAGCAGCTTCCGGCGGGGGGGACATTCACCCCTCCACTTT	CASSFRRGGHSPLHF	.	TRBV28	TRBJ1-6	.
TGTGCCAGTACCCCGACATGGGGGGCTTTAAATGAAAAACTGTTTTTT	CASTPTWGALNEKLFF	.	TRBV19	TRBJ1-4	.
TGTGCCAGCAGTTCCCACACAGGGTCAGATACGCAGTATTTT	CASSSHTGSDTQYF	.	TRBV6-5	TRBJ2-3	once
TGTGCCAGCAGCCCCCAGGGGGGGGAGACCCAGTACTTC	CASSPQGGETQYF	.	TRBV7-3	TRBJ2-5	.
TGTGCCAGCAGTTACTCGTCGCGTGTTGACACTGAAGCTTTCTTT	CASSYSSRVDTEAFF	.	TRBV6-5	TRBJ1-1	once
TGTGCCAGCACCTCCAGATCAGTCCTGACTTTC	CASTSRSVLTF	.	TRBV2	TRBJ2-6	.
TGTGCCAGCAGACGGGACAGCAAAAACATTCAGTACTTC	CASRRDSKNIQYF	TRBD1	TRBV2	TRBJ2-4	.
TGTGCCAGCAGTGACCGTGGGAGAGAGACCCAGTACTTC	CASSDRGRETQYF	.	TRBV7-6	TRBJ2-5	.
TGTGCCAGCAGCAAGGACAGGGTAAAGACCGGGGAGCTGTTTTTT	CASSKDRVKTGELFF	TRBD1	TRBV5-4	TRBJ2-2	.
TGCGCCAGCAGCCACGGACGAAGCCCTGCTAACTATGGCTACACCTTC	CASSHGRSPANYGYTF	.	TRBV5-1	TRBJ1-2	.